These 22 T cell receptor beta chains were sequenced from one sample in a study of T cells after posttransplantation cyclophosphamide. Here immunoSEQ multiplex PCR was the method, and the copy in TCRdb shows in-frame clones only, minus some. This sample has fewer than 40,000 clones, with roughly 89% found just once. The sequencing input was PBMCs. These receptor sequences come from a woman in her 40s with a blood cancer, CMV-positive, and with a related stem cell donor.

The genes are TRBV19 and TRBJ2-1; D gene ambiguous. Between the trimmed V and J ends, which lost 5 bases and 6 bases, there was a span of 14 bases. This CDR3 has 14 amino acids. Germline-derived CDR1 and CDR2 are LNHDA and SQIVND (reference sequence). The CDR3 region is CASSLRGASNEQFF. The CDR3 bases are TGTGCCAGTAGTCTCCGAGGAGCATCCAATGAGCAGTTCTTC. The full variable domain, completed using reference TRBV19 and TRBJ2-1, is DGGITQSPKYLFRKEGQNVTLSCEQNLNHDAMYWYRQDPGQGLRLIYYSQIVNDFQKGDIAEGYSVSREKKESFPLTVTSAQKNPTAFYLCASSLRGASNEQFFGPGTRLTVL.

This rearrangement joins TRBV7-9 to TRBJ2-5, with TRBD1 matching 12 bases. The V gene's germline CDR1 is SEHNR and CDR2 FQNEAQ (reference sequence). This CDR3 has 17 amino acids. V lost 5 bases to trimming and J lost 5 bases; unmatched junction nucleotides: 12. CDR3: CASSPQPGQGAGETQYF. The CDR3 nucleotides read TGTGCCAGCAGCCCCCAACCGGGACAGGGGGCGGGGGAGACCCAGTACTTC.

This clone came up once. The chain combines TRBV6-5 with TRBJ1-2, with D unresolved. The germline gives CDR1 MNHEY, CDR2 SVGAGI. This CDR3 region has 12 residues. V was cut by 2 bases and J by 4 bases, with 5 bases left in between. CDR3 sequence reads: CASSYESYGYTF. For the CDR3, the DNA is TGTGCCAGCAGTTACGAGAGCTATGGCTACACCTTC.

CDR3 protein: CASSLERDDSYEQYF. For the CDR3, the DNA is TGTGCCAGCAGTTTGGAGCGCGACGACTCCTACGAGCAGTACTTC. V and J are TRBV28 and TRBJ2-7; D uncertain. CDR3 size: 15 residues. In germline, CDR1 is MDHEN, CDR2 SYDVKM. V shed 3 bases and J shed 0 bases, with 12 bases lying between them.

The chain uses TRBV11-2 and TRBJ2-5; D ambiguous. The DNA end is more similar to TRBJ2-7, so the J call may be wrong. This CDR3 has 13 amino acids. Germline lookup yields CDR1 SGHAT and CDR2 FQNNGV. This CDR3 reads CASSLGESYEQYF. In DNA form, the CDR3 reads TGTGCCAGCAGCTTAGGCGAGAGCTACGAGCAGTACTTC.

This clone has just one count. The rearrangement joins TRBV18 to TRBJ2-3; a weak D match, TRBD2 (7 bases). Trimming took 2 bases from V and 1 from J, leaving 16 bases between them. Per germline, CDR1 KGHSH and CDR2 LQKENI. The CDR3 loop spans 17 amino acids. CDR3 bases: TGTGCCAGCTCACCATCTCCTCTAGGGGGGGGCACAGATACGCAGTATTTT. Its protein is CASSPSPLGGGTDTQYF.

The chain carries TRBV19 and TRBJ1-5; tentative D call: TRBD1 (5 bases). Trimming cost V 6 bases and J 0 bases, with 15 bases left between them. The length of the CDR3 is 16 residues. From germline, CDR1 is LNHDA and CDR2 SQIVND (reference sequence). The CDR3, as DNA: TGTGCCAGTAGGACGCCCTGGGGGGGTAGCAATCAGCCCCAGCATTTT. Translated, it gives CASRTPWGGSNQPQHF.

This sequence joins TRBV4-1 and TRBJ1-5, with D possibly TRBD1 on 6 matching bases. V lost 1 base and J lost 4, with 14 bases in between. CDR1 is MGHRA and CDR2 is YSYEKL in the germline V gene. CDR3 size: 16 residues. CDR3 residues: CASSQVFGGLNQPQHF. CDR3 DNA: TGCGCCAGCAGCCAAGTTTTCGGGGGGCTGAATCAGCCCCAGCATTTT.

The CDR3 here is CASNRDRIQETQYF. CDR3 DNA sequence: TGTGCCAGCAACAGGGACAGAATTCAAGAGACCCAGTACTTC. The chain carries TRBV7-6 and TRBJ2-5, with 7 positions matching TRBD1. CDR1 is SGHVS, CDR2 FNYEAQ, per germline. J lost 2 bases, V lost 7 bases, and 7 bases had no gene match. CDR3 size: 14 residues.

The chain links TRBV7-8 to TRBJ2-1; D remains ambiguous. The CDR3 consists of 13 residues. From germline, CDR1 is SGHVS and CDR2 FQNEAQ. Deletions cut 5 bases from V and 7 bases from J, with 12 bases between. CDR3 nucleotide sequence: TGTGCCAGCAGCCTAAAGAGGTCGAATGAGCAGTTCTTC. Translation gives CASSLKRSNEQFF.

The chain has TRBV7-9 and TRBJ2-7; 14 nucleotides match TRBD2. Looked up from germline, CDR1 is SEHNR and CDR2 is FQNEAQ (reference sequence). CDR3 length: 15 amino acids. J lost 2 bases, V lost 5 bases, and 2 bases had no gene match. CDR3 loop: CASSRTSGRPYEQYF. The CDR3 region has the DNA TGTGCCAGCAGCCGGACTAGCGGGAGGCCCTACGAGCAGTACTTC.

On this clone: The CDR3 does not end in the conserved phenylalanine or tryptophan, so this is likely a read error. This sequence joins TRBV28 and TRBJ1-2; 7 positions match TRBD1. V shed 2 bases, J shed 0 bases, and the junction held 0 bases outside the gene matches. The germline V gene encodes CDR1 MDHEN and CDR2 SYDVKM. The CDR3 runs to 14 residues. The CDR3 spells CASSLGTANYGYTS. CDR3 coding DNA: TGTGCCAGCAGTTTAGGGACAGCTAACTATGGCTACACCTCC.

This sequence joins TRBV9 and TRBJ2-2, with 7 bases lining up with TRBD1. The germline V gene encodes CDR1 SGDLS and CDR2 YYNGEE. The CDR3 extends over 15 amino acids. With 3 bases clipped from V and 5 bases from J, the junction kept 7 bases outside the gene matches. The CDR3 is CASSAQGSRTGELFF. CDR3 coding DNA: TGTGCCAGCAGCGCACAGGGGAGTAGGACCGGGGAGCTGTTTTTT.

V is TRBV9 and J is TRBJ1-6, with D hard to call. The V end lost 3 bases, the J end lost 2 bases, and 6 bases lay between the germline ends. In germline, CDR1 is SGDLS, CDR2 YYNGEE. The length of the CDR3 is 14 residues. The chain's CDR3 is CASSAEPYNSPLHF. Here the CDR3 DNA reads TGTGCCAGCAGCGCAGAACCCTATAATTCACCCCTCCACTTT.

This clone has just one count. The gene calls are TRBV2 and TRBJ2-5, with a weak D call TRBD1 (6 bases). CDR1 and CDR2 from the germline V gene are SNHLY and FYNNEI. Trimming took off 8 bases at V and 4 bases at J, with 20 bases between the two ends. This CDR3 comprises 15 residues. The CDR3 nucleotides read TGTGCCAGCCTTGTGGATCAGGGGCGACTAGAGACCCAGTACTTC. It codes for CASLVDQGRLETQYF.

This chain joins TRBV13 and TRBJ1-6; 11 positions match TRBD1. The CDR3 runs 14 residues. Trimming cost V 3 bases and J 8 bases; bases outside gene matches: 0. Germline V gene sequence: CDR1 PRHDT, CDR2 FYEKMQ (reference sequence). This CDR3 is CASSLDRGHSPLHF. The DNA of the CDR3 is TGTGCCAGCAGCTTGGACAGGGGGCATTCACCCCTCCACTTT.

The gene calls are TRBV7-8 and TRBJ2-1; 11 nucleotides agree with TRBD2. Germline V gene lookup returns CDR1 SGHVS and CDR2 FQNEAQ. The CDR3 loop spans 15 amino acids. V trimming: 5 bases; J trimming: 4 bases; junction bases outside the gene matches: 4. CDR3 DNA: TGTGCCAGCAGCCCGGGACTAGCGGTTTACAATGAGCAGTTCTTC. It is translated as CASSPGLAVYNEQFF.

V gene TRBV7-2 combines with J gene TRBJ1-1; D is uncertain. The CDR3 covers 15 residues. CDR1 SGHTA and CDR2 FQGNSA come from the germline V gene. V was shortened by 0 bases and J by 1 base, with 9 bases between the two germline ends. The CDR3 loop is CASSLARGTNTEAFF. In nucleotides, the CDR3 is TGTGCCAGCAGCTTAGCGCGGGGAACGAACACTGAAGCTTTCTTT.

This CDR3 is CASSPPRVPAGYTF. In nucleotides, the CDR3 is TGTGCCAGCAGCCCCCCCCGGGTGCCTGCTGGCTACACCTTC. This chain joins TRBV21-1 and TRBJ1-2. TRBV21-1 is a known pseudogene. The CDR3 extends over 14 amino acids.

This clone was recorded once. The chain joins TRBV5-4 to TRBJ2-3, with 11 positions matching TRBD2. Germline V gene data show CDR1 as SGHNT and CDR2 as YYREEE (reference sequence). J was trimmed by 4 bases and V by 3 bases; bases with no gene match: 10. CDR3 length: 17 amino acids. CDR3 protein: CASSSNLAGGFADTQYF. The CDR3, as DNA: TGTGCCAGCAGCTCGAACTTAGCGGGGGGGTTCGCAGATACGCAGTATTTT.

The chain combines TRBV6-5 with TRBJ1-5; D might be TRBD1 (6 bases). Germline V gene sequence: CDR1 MNHEY, CDR2 SVGAGI. The CDR3 extends over 13 amino acids. The V and J ends lost 8 bases and 2 bases respectively, with 10 bases between them. CDR3 DNA: TGTGCCAGCGGGGGCCCGGGCAATCAGCCCCAGCATTTT. Its translation: CASGGPGNQPQHF.

The chain links TRBV28 to TRBJ2-5; 8 bases fit TRBD2. Germline CDR1 and CDR2: MDHEN and SYDVKM. J lost 5 bases, V lost 7 bases, and 15 bases had no gene match. This CDR3 is built from 16 residues. Here the CDR3 reads CASTPGGQTGGETQYF. The CDR3 nucleotides read TGTGCCAGCACCCCGGGGGGGCAGACGGGAGGGGAGACCCAGTACTTC. The full variable domain, with the rest looked up from reference TRBV28 and TRBJ2-5, is DVKVTQSSRYLVKRTGEKVFLECVQDMDHENMFWYRQDPGLGLRLIYFSYDVKMKEKGDIPEGYSVSREKKERFSLILESASTNQTSMYLCASTPGGQTGGETQYFGPGTRLLVL.